Sequencing of this T cell receptor (beta chain) was carried out in a study of siplizumab effects on memory and regulatory T cells. On this clone: Its matching antigen is unknown.

The protocol was immunoSEQ multiplex PCR, while the TCRdb copy is restricted to in-frame clones and leaves out a portion. The sample lists about 97,000 clones; more than 85% were seen once. Study observations and caveats: Naive T cells apparently outstripped memory cells in diversity and seemed major alloresponse contributors. A mean of approximately 70% of mappable alloreactive CD4+ clones were Treg-derived with siplizumab, compared with 25% to 30% in controls. In the presence of siplizumab, alloreactive sequences traceable to unstimulated CD4+ memory cells were significantly reduced.

The sequencing sample was made of CD4+ T cells sorted from blood. This clonotype originated in a human donor in good health.

CDR3 coding DNA: TGTGCCAGCAGTATTATGAACACTGAAGCTTTCTTT. This translates into CASSIMNTEAFF. The chain links TRBV6-1 to TRBJ1-1; D uncertain. The ends were cut back, 5 bases at V and 0 bases at J, with 4 bases in the middle. The CDR3 spans 12 residues. Germline V gene sequence: CDR1 MNHNS, CDR2 SASEGT.